A single sample gave rise to the 32 T cell receptor beta chains below, sequenced in a study of cytomegalovirus exposure and HLA in healthy donors. In the PCR, 60 Vbeta and 13 Jbeta primers were used. Measured with immunoSEQ multiplex PCR; TCRdb has only the in-frame clones, and not every one. The sample has roughly 200,000 clones; 8.5% to 10% are singletons. The sequenced material came from PBMCs. The receptors here all came from a woman younger than 45 in good health and CMV-seropositive.

This clone was found a few times. CDR3 coding DNA: TGTGCCAGCAGCTTAGCGACAGGGACCACCGGGGAGCTGTTTTTT. Translated, it gives CASSLATGTTGELFF. The chain joins TRBV7-2 to TRBJ2-2, with 7 bases that match TRBD1. This CDR3 contains 15 residues. The germline V gene has CDR1 SGHTA and CDR2 FQGNSA. Trimming at V came to 0 bases and at J to 4 bases, leaving 2 bases not matched to a gene.

The chain combines TRBV5-5 with TRBJ2-1; TRBD2 aligns across 8 bases. J was trimmed by 5 bases and V by 6 bases; bases with no gene match: 7. This CDR3 is built from 14 residues. CDR1 SGHKS and CDR2 YYEKEE come from the germline V gene (reference sequence). DNA of the CDR3: TGTGCCAGCATCGAGCGGGAGTGGAACAATGAGCAGTTCTTC. Its protein is CASIEREWNNEQFF. The variable domain in full, completed from reference TRBV5-5 and TRBJ2-1, reads DAGVTQSPTHLIKTRGQQVTLRCSPISGHKSVSWYQQVLGQGPQFIFQYYEKEERGRGNFPDRFSARQFPNYSSELNVNALLLGDSALYLCASIEREWNNEQFFGPGTRLTVL.

This chain links TRBV30 with TRBJ1-2; D might be TRBD1 (5 bases). Germline CDR1 is GTSNPN and CDR2 is SVGIG (reference sequence). The V end lost 0 bases, the J end lost 2 bases, and 10 bases lay between the germline ends. The CDR3 consists of 14 residues. The CDR3 DNA follows: TGTGCCTGGAGTGTACTCGGGGGAAACTATGGCTACACCTTC. It encodes CAWSVLGGNYGYTF.

The J gene is TRBJ2-2, the V gene TRBV11-3; tentatively, D is TRBD2 (6 bases). Germline lookup yields CDR1 SGHNT and CDR2 YENEEA. V was clipped by 2 bases and J by 4 bases, with 11 bases between them. The CDR3 length is 15 residues. CDR3 amino acids: CASSLTGGTTGELFF. CDR3 coding DNA: TGTGCCAGCAGCTTAACTGGCGGGACCACCGGGGAGCTGTTTTTT.

V gene TRBV5-4 combines with J gene TRBJ1-2, with D possibly matching TRBD1 (6 bases). CDR1 is SGHNT, CDR2 YYREEE, per germline (reference sequence). The CDR3 covers 15 residues. V was pared by 4 bases and J by 4 bases, with 17 bases between. CDR3 protein: CASSEYRAKSYGYTF. The CDR3 DNA is TGTGCCAGCAGCGAATACAGGGCCAAGAGCTATGGCTACACCTTC.

This clone has more than one count but fewer than ten. The chain employs TRBV10-2 and TRBJ2-7; TRBD2 agrees at 7 bases. The CDR3 loop spans 13 amino acids. V shed 8 bases and J 2 bases; nucleotides not matched to a gene: 6. The germline V gene encodes CDR1 WSHSY and CDR2 SAAADI. CDR3 DNA: TGCGCCAGCTCTGACGGACTAGCCTACGAGCAGTACTTC. Translating it yields CASSDGLAYEQYF.

This rearrangement joins TRBV7-9 to TRBJ1-3; 7 bases match TRBD1. This CDR3 region has 15 residues. V lost 6 bases to trimming and J lost 4 bases; unmatched junction nucleotides: 9. Germline V gives CDR1 SEHNR, CDR2 FQNEAQ (reference sequence). The CDR3 loop reads CASSDRALYGNTIYF. The CDR3 nucleotides are TGTGCCAGCAGTGACAGGGCTTTGTACGGAAACACCATATATTTT.

This sequence joins TRBV15 and TRBJ2-7; D not certain. The V and J ends lost 0 bases and 0 bases respectively, with 9 bases between them. Germline assignment: CDR1 LNHNV and CDR2 YYDKDF (reference sequence). The CDR3 extends over 15 amino acids. The CDR3 DNA reads as TGTGCCACCAGCAGAGACTTAACGGTCTCCTACGAGCAGTACTTC. Amino acids: CATSRDLTVSYEQYF.

J is TRBJ2-7 and V is TRBV29-1, with a weak D call TRBD2 (6 bases). The CDR3 runs to 15 residues. V lost 1 base and J 2 bases, leaving 15 bases between the germline ends. Germline CDR1 is SQVTM and CDR2 is ANQGSEA. In DNA, the CDR3 is TGCAGCGTTGAAGGACTGGGGGGAGCGCCCTACGAGCAGTACTTC. Translating gives CSVEGLGGAPYEQYF.

The V and J genes are TRBV5-1 and TRBJ2-2; 8 positions match TRBD1. The CDR3 sequence is 15 residues long. Per the germline V gene, CDR1 is SGHRS and CDR2 is YFSETQ. J was trimmed by 2 bases and V by 5 bases; bases with no gene match: 5. The CDR3 DNA reads TGCGCCAGCAGAACGACAGGGGTAAACACCGGGGAGCTGTTTTTT. It translates to CASRTTGVNTGELFF. The complete variable domain, with remaining parts taken from reference TRBV5-1 and TRBJ2-2, reads KAGVTQTPRYLIKTRGQQVTLSCSPISGHRSVSWYQQTPGQGLQFLFEYFSETQRNKGNFPGRFSGRQFSNSRSEMNVSTLELGDSALYLCASRTTGVNTGELFFGEGSRLTVL.

This rearrangement joins TRBV10-1 to TRBJ2-1; 11 positions agree with TRBD2. Germline V gene sequence: CDR1 WNHNN, CDR2 SYGVQD (reference sequence). Germline trimming cut 10 bases from V and 8 bases from J; bases unmatched to any gene: 10. The CDR3 totals 14 residues. The CDR3 DNA reads TGCGCCACCGAGGGGGGACTAGCGGTCGATGAGCAGTTCTTC. Its translation is CATEGGLAVDEQFF.

The chain joins TRBV27 to TRBJ2-1; 13 nucleotides agree with TRBD2. Germline values: CDR1 MNHEY, CDR2 SMNVEV (reference sequence). V gave up 5 bases and J gave up 9 bases; unmatched junction bases: 7. The CDR3 runs 15 residues. CDR3 amino acids: CASSKGLAGSGEQFF. CDR3 nucleotide sequence: TGTGCCAGCAGTAAGGGACTAGCGGGGTCAGGTGAGCAGTTCTTC.

The chain uses TRBV5-1 and TRBJ1-3; D is possibly TRBD1 (5 bases). Germline V gene data show CDR1 as SGHRS and CDR2 as YFSETQ. The CDR3 is 14 amino acids. The V end was cut by 4 bases, the J end by 1 base, with 9 bases between. The CDR3 spells CASSAGGSGNTIYF. CDR3 DNA: TGCGCCAGCAGCGCTGGGGGGTCTGGAAACACCATATATTTT.

This chain uses TRBV29-1 with TRBJ2-5; TRBD2 aligns across 9 bases. The junction had 7 bases not matched to a gene; V was cut back by 0 bases and J by 11 bases. This CDR3 is built from 13 residues. CDR1 is SQVTM and CDR2 is ANQGSEA in the germline V gene. The CDR3 region has the DNA TGCAGCGTTGAAGATACAGCGGGAGGATGGCAGTACTTC. It is translated as CSVEDTAGGWQYF. The variable domain in full, completed from reference TRBV29-1 and TRBJ2-5, reads SAVISQKPSRDICQRGTSLTIQCQVDSQVTMMFWYRQQPGQSLTLIATANQGSEATYESGFVIDKFPISRPNLTFSTLTVSNMSPEDSSIYLCSVEDTAGGWQYFGPGTRLLVL.

In this sample, this clone turned up a few times. The genes are TRBV7-9 and TRBJ1-3, with D possibly being TRBD1 (5 bases). The V gene lost 5 bases and the J gene lost 7 bases, with 18 bases spanning the gap. In germline, CDR1 is SEHNR, CDR2 FQNEAQ (reference sequence). There are 15 residues in the CDR3. Here the CDR3 reads CASSLGTAAGNTIYF. Here the CDR3 DNA reads TGTGCCAGCAGCCTGGGGACTGCGGCAGGCAACACCATATATTTT.

The chain is built from TRBV29-1 and TRBJ2-2; a possible D gene is TRBD1 (5 bases). The V end was cut by 7 bases, the J end by 2 bases, with 8 bases between. CDR1 SQVTM and CDR2 ANQGSEA come from the germline V gene. The CDR3 is 12 amino acids. CDR3 nucleotide sequence: TGCAGCGCTGACAGAAACACCGGGGAGCTGTTTTTT. This encodes CSADRNTGELFF.

Only a few counts were recorded for this clone. The genes are TRBV19 and TRBJ1-2; 10 bases are a match to TRBD1. Germline CDR1 is LNHDA and CDR2 is SQIVND (reference sequence). V lost 6 bases and J lost 5; bases outside the gene matches: 18. This CDR3 has 18 amino acids. In DNA, the CDR3 is TGTGCCAGTAGCATTCCTGGGACAGGGGTCCTTTCGACGTATGGCTACACCTTC. This encodes CASSIPGTGVLSTYGYTF.

Only a few counts were recorded for this clone. The chain is built from TRBV5-1 and TRBJ2-7; D is possibly TRBD1 (6 bases). This CDR3 has 15 amino acids. V was clipped by 6 bases and J by 0 bases, with 16 bases between them. In germline, CDR1 is SGHRS, CDR2 YFSETQ. The CDR3 bases are TGCGCCAGCAACTCGGTCGGACAGCACTCCTACGAGCAGTACTTC. Translated: CASNSVGQHSYEQYF. Full variable domain (rest looked up from reference TRBV5-1 and TRBJ2-7): KAGVTQTPRYLIKTRGQQVTLSCSPISGHRSVSWYQQTPGQGLQFLFEYFSETQRNKGNFPGRFSGRQFSNSRSEMNVSTLELGDSALYLCASNSVGQHSYEQYFGPGTRLTVT.

This clone has more than one count but fewer than ten. CDR3 amino acids: CASSLGRGHDYGYTF. The CDR3 DNA is TGTGCCAGCAGCTTGGGGCGGGGGCACGACTATGGCTACACCTTC. The V and J genes are TRBV5-4 and TRBJ1-2, with a possible D match to TRBD1 (6 bases). V was pared by 0 bases and J by 3 bases, with 12 bases between. The CDR3 totals 15 residues. The germline CDR1 and CDR2 sequences are SGHNT and YYREEE (reference sequence).

This clone was detected only a few times. The V and J genes are TRBV9 and TRBJ1-1; weak D call: TRBD1 (6 bases). The CDR3 consists of 14 residues. From germline, CDR1 is SGDLS and CDR2 YYNGEE. With 3 bases removed from V and 4 bases from J, the gap between germline ends came to 13 bases. The CDR3 DNA sequence: TGTGCCAGCAGCGCTAGGGGGTTGGGCACTGAAGCTTTCTTT. Protein sequence: CASSARGLGTEAFF.

This sequence joins TRBV18 and TRBJ2-1; 7 nucleotides line up with TRBD2. J was trimmed by 7 bases and V by 6 bases; bases with no gene match: 15. This CDR3 region has 16 residues. The germline gives CDR1 KGHSH, CDR2 LQKENI. The CDR3 is CASSPIGAGESNEQFF. CDR3 coding DNA: TGTGCCAGCTCGCCCATTGGCGCGGGAGAGTCAAATGAGCAGTTCTTC.

V is TRBV11-3 and J is TRBJ2-7; 8 bases align to TRBD2. This CDR3 region has 17 residues. Germline loops: CDR1 SGHNT, CDR2 YENEEA. After removal of 1 base from V and 0 bases from J, the junction contained 8 bases not matched to a gene. The CDR3 region has the DNA TGTGCCAGCAGCTTAGTCTCTAGCGGGCCTAGCTCCTACGAGCAGTACTTC. This sequence encodes CASSLVSSGPSSYEQYF. Based on the CDR3 plus reference TRBV11-3 and TRBJ2-7, the full variable domain is EAGVVQSPRYKIIEKKQPVAFWCNPISGHNTLYWYLQNLGQGPELLIRYENEEAVDDSQLPKDRFSAERLKGVDSTLKIQPAELGDSAVYLCASSLVSSGPSSYEQYFGPGTRLTVT.

This clone was counted between two and nine times. CDR3 residues: CASSPQGAGSSTDTQYF. CDR3 sequence (DNA): TGTGCCAGCAGCCCCCAGGGGGCGGGCTCTAGCACAGATACGCAGTATTTT. The rearrangement links TRBV9 to TRBJ2-3, with 8 bases that match TRBD1. Trimming removed 4 bases from V and 0 bases from J; junction bases left unmatched: 10. Germline V gives CDR1 SGDLS, CDR2 YYNGEE. CDR3 length: 17 residues.

The chain combines TRBV11-2 with TRBJ2-5; D may be TRBD2 (6 bases). Trimming left V 6 bases short and J 7 bases short, with 21 bases between. The CDR3 has 15 amino acids. CDR1 and CDR2 from the germline V gene are SGHAT and FQNNGV. In nucleotides, the CDR3 is TGTGCCAGCAGGCAACCGGGACTGAAAGATTGGACCCAGTACTTC. Its translation is CASRQPGLKDWTQYF.

V and J are TRBV7-2 and TRBJ2-1; D may be TRBD1 (6 bases). V dropped 0 bases and J dropped 9 bases, with 12 bases sitting between them. In germline, CDR1 is SGHTA, CDR2 FQGNSA. This CDR3 has 14 residues. CDR3 sequence reads: CASSLANVGGEQFF. The CDR3 nucleotides are TGTGCCAGCAGCTTAGCTAACGTAGGGGGTGAGCAGTTCTTC.

This chain joins TRBV5-4 and TRBJ2-3, with 13 bases identical to TRBD2. The CDR3 extends over 17 amino acids. Germline trimming cut 2 bases from V and 4 bases from J; bases unmatched to any gene: 7. Germline CDR1 is SGHNT and CDR2 is YYREEE (reference sequence). The CDR3 protein is CASSLIGLAGVADTQYF. The CDR3 DNA sequence: TGTGCCAGCAGCTTAATAGGACTAGCGGGAGTAGCAGATACGCAGTATTTT.

The chain combines TRBV5-5 with TRBJ2-3; TRBD1 is a possible D gene (5 bases). CDR1 SGHKS and CDR2 YYEKEE come from the germline V gene (reference sequence). V was clipped by 2 bases and J by 4 bases, with 11 bases between them. The CDR3 extends over 14 amino acids. As DNA, the CDR3 is TGTGCCAGCAGCTTTACCAGGGTGTCAGATACGCAGTATTTT. Translated: CASSFTRVSDTQYF.

The table lists this clone with a few counts. This rearrangement joins TRBV10-1 to TRBJ2-1; D remains ambiguous. V gave up 8 bases and J gave up 10 bases, with 15 bases separating them. The CDR3 sequence is 12 residues long. Germline assignment: CDR1 WNHNN and CDR2 SYGVQD (reference sequence). CDR3 DNA sequence: TGCGCCAGCCGAGACCAGTCCGGGGAGCAGTTCTTC. Protein sequence: CASRDQSGEQFF.

This clone was seen only a few times. The rearrangement joins TRBV7-9 to TRBJ2-7; D unresolved. Trimming took off 0 bases at V and 8 bases at J, with 5 bases between the two ends. The CDR3 is made up of 11 amino acids. Germline CDR1 and CDR2: SEHNR and FQNEAQ (reference sequence). The CDR3 sequence: CASSLASKQYF. The CDR3 DNA reads TGTGCCAGCAGCTTAGCTAGCAAGCAGTACTTC.

CDR3 sequence reads: CASSFPASGFNEQFF. The CDR3 DNA reads as TGTGCCAGCAGTTTCCCAGCTAGCGGGTTCAATGAGCAGTTCTTC. V is TRBV28 and J is TRBJ2-1; 8 bases map to TRBD2. Germline CDR1 MDHEN, CDR2 SYDVKM. Trimming cost V 3 bases and J 6 bases; bases outside gene matches: 7. CDR3 length equals 15 residues.

As for this clone: The germline gene is not matched at one end of the junction; a read error may be the cause. The chain uses TRBV5-1 and TRBJ2-5; 9 bases are a match to TRBD1. Germline-derived CDR1 and CDR2 are SGHRS and YFSETQ. The CDR3 covers 13 residues. In DNA form, the CDR3 reads TGCGCCAGAAGTTTACAGGGGGCAGAGAACCAGTACTTC. Its protein product is CARSLQGAENQYF.

This clone was seen only a few times. The chain joins TRBV5-6 to TRBJ2-7; 7 nucleotides line up with TRBD2. The junction had 9 bases not matched to a gene; V was cut back by 1 base and J by 5 bases. The CDR3 is 15 residues long. The germline V gene has CDR1 SGHDT and CDR2 YYEEEE. The CDR3 region has the DNA TGTGCCAGCAGCTTGAGCGGGGCCGGGGGAGACGAGCAGTACTTC. Its translation is CASSLSGAGGDEQYF.